A selection of T cell receptor beta chains follows, all from one sample in a study of T-cell memory formation after mild COVID-19. Each CDR3 protein is one row after TCRdb ran MiXCR on the 5' RACE reads. The repertoire holds roughly 500,000 distinct CDR3 sequences, with roughly 20% as singletons. Sequenced input: PBMCs or a T cell subset sorted from them (not recorded which). These receptors all stem from an adult woman who had mild COVID-19 (a few samples of this study predate the infection). Cell type and time point are not known. CDR3s include the opening cysteine and the closing phenylalanine or tryptophan. The D gene is left open where the match is weak. Only some rows state a clone size, as once, few, many or a class for expanded clones.

>NA|16|TRBD2|TRBJ2-1|TRBV24-1
CATSEPGLAGGNEQFF
TGTGCCACCAGTGAACCCGGACTAGCGGGAGGCAATGAGCAGTTCTTC
>few|14|NA|TRBJ1-2|TRBV5-1
CASTEEPYPYGYTF
TGCGCCAGCACCGAGGAACCTTACCCATATGGCTACACCTTC
>NA|15|NA|TRBJ2-7|TRBV12-3/TRBV12-4
CASSPGVRILGEQYF
TGTGCCAGCAGTCCAGGGGTTCGGATATTGGGCGAGCAGTACTTC
>NA|13|NA|TRBJ1-4|TRBV2
CASSKLLNEKLFF
TGTGCCAGCAGCAAACTGCTGAATGAAAAACTGTTTTTT
>few|18|NA|TRBJ2-1|TRBV11-2
CASSLPPPRDGRYNEQFF
TGTGCCAGCAGCTTACCCCCCCCGCGGGACGGAAGATACAATGAGCAGTTCTTC
>NA|16|NA|TRBJ1-1|TRBV5-1
CASHSHRIQLDTEAFF
TGCGCCAGCCACTCGCATCGTATTCAGTTGGACACTGAAGCTTTCTTT
>NA|17|NA|TRBJ2-7|TRBV4-2
CASSQAWTIGGAYEQYF
TGTGCCAGCAGCCAAGCCTGGACAATAGGGGGAGCCTACGAGCAGTACTTC
>few|15|NA|TRBJ1-5|TRBV18
CASSPSSRSDQPQHF
TGTGCCAGCTCACCATCCAGCCGCTCGGATCAGCCCCAGCATTTT
>NA|13|NA|TRBJ2-3|TRBV5-1
CASGLQGSDTQYF
TGCGCCAGCGGATTACAGGGTTCCGATACGCAGTATTTT
>NA|13|NA|TRBJ1-5|TRBV12-3/TRBV12-4
CASGGHGNQPQHF
TGTGCCAGCGGAGGACACGGCAATCAGCCCCAGCATTTT
>few|14|NA|TRBJ1-6|TRBV4-1
CASSYGGDNSPLHF
TGCGCCAGCAGCTATGGGGGGGATAATTCACCCCTCCACTTT
>NA|17|TRBD1|TRBJ2-7|TRBV2
CASRVPGQGLKGYEQYF
TGTGCCAGCAGGGTCCCGGGACAGGGTTTGAAGGGCTACGAGCAGTACTTC
>NA|13|NA|TRBJ1-1|TRBV4-1
CASSQEWDPEAFF
TGCGCCAGCAGCCAAGAATGGGACCCTGAAGCTTTCTTT
>NA|15|TRBD1|TRBJ1-6|TRBV5-1
CASSPWTGVNSPLHF
TGCGCCAGCAGCCCGTGGACAGGAGTGAATTCACCCCTCCACTTT
>few|14|NA|TRBJ2-1|TRBV5-6
CASRPELGYNEQFF
TGTGCCAGCAGACCGGAGCTTGGATACAATGAGCAGTTCTTC
>NA|17|NA|TRBJ2-1|TRBV14
CASSQDASVSSYNEQFF
TGTGCCAGCAGCCAAGATGCTAGCGTAAGCTCCTACAATGAGCAGTTCTTC
>NA|14|NA|TRBJ2-7|TRBV27
CASTQEGQTYEQYF
TGTGCCAGCACTCAGGAGGGGCAGACCTACGAGCAGTACTTC